These 32 T cell receptor beta chains came from one sample sequenced in a study of CD8+ T cells in alopecia areata. Treatment meaning: oral pan-JAK inhibitor, 5-10 mg twice daily. RNA extraction was followed by reverse transcription into cDNA, which acted as the sequencing template. TCRdb keeps only in-frame clones here, not all; method: immunoSEQ multiplex PCR. The sample lists 150,000 to 200,000 clones, roughly three fifths occurring once. The specimen was CD4+ T cells sorted from blood, collected around week 50, from a patient treated with tofacitinib. These receptors all come from a human donor with alopecia areata.

Only a few counts were recorded for this clone. This rearrangement joins TRBV10-3 to TRBJ1-5; no definite D call. In germline, CDR1 is ENHRY, CDR2 SYGVKD. V was shortened by 3 bases and J by 5 bases, with 5 bases between the two germline ends. The CDR3 sequence is 12 residues long. The CDR3 DNA reads TGTGCCATCAGTGACCGGGATCAGCCCCAGCATTTT. Protein: CAISDRDQPQHF.

The rearrangement links TRBV5-6 to TRBJ2-6, with 11 bases lining up with TRBD2. This CDR3 spans 18 amino acids. J was trimmed by 0 bases and V by 4 bases; bases with no gene match: 6. CDR1 and CDR2 (germline): SGHDT, YYEEEE. CDR3 coding DNA: TGTGCCAGCAGCCCTAGACTAGCGGGGAACTCTGGGGCCAACGTCCTGACTTTC. Its protein is CASSPRLAGNSGANVLTF.

This rearrangement joins TRBV4-3 to TRBJ2-1; D call uncertain. The CDR3 totals 13 residues. The V and J ends lost 0 bases and 5 bases respectively, with 5 bases between them. Germline CDR1 LGHNA, CDR2 YSLEER. CDR3 in amino acids: CASSQDPNNEQFF. CDR3 DNA sequence: TGCGCCAGCAGCCAAGATCCCAACAATGAGCAGTTCTTC.

This clone has more than one count but fewer than ten. The chain carries TRBV9 and TRBJ2-2, with no clear D. The CDR3 covers 14 residues. Trimming removed 2 bases at V and 2 bases at J, with 7 bases between. Germline V CDR1 and CDR2: SGDLS, YYNGEE. CDR3 region: CASSVHPNTGELFF. CDR3 DNA sequence: TGTGCCAGCAGCGTTCACCCAAACACCGGGGAGCTGTTTTTT.

This chain connects TRBV10-3 to TRBJ1-2; 7 bases align to TRBD1. CDR3 length: 12 amino acids. Germline CDR1 and CDR2: ENHRY and SYGVKD. With V trimmed by 11 bases and J by 5 bases, 8 bases remained unmatched. The DNA for the CDR3 is TGTGCCGGAAGGGGGACAGCTTATGGCTACACCTTC. Amino acids: CAGRGTAYGYTF.

This chain connects TRBV29-1 to TRBJ1-2; 10 bases map to TRBD1. V was pared by 6 bases and J by 8 bases, with 9 bases of the junction left unmatched. Germline V CDR1 and CDR2: SQVTM, ANQGSEA. The length of the CDR3 is 13 residues. CDR3 region: CSVVSGTGVGYTF. DNA for the CDR3: TGCAGCGTGGTATCCGGGACAGGGGTGGGCTACACCTTC.

The V and J genes are TRBV7-8 and TRBJ2-1, with 7 bases fitting TRBD1. V trimming: 8 bases; J trimming: 7 bases; junction bases outside the gene matches: 8. The CDR3 sequence is 13 residues long. From germline, CDR1 is SGHVS and CDR2 FQNEAQ. CDR3 bases: TGTGCCAGCGGGGCAGGGGGACCAAATGAGCAGTTCTTC. It codes for CASGAGGPNEQFF.

V gene TRBV7-9 combines with J gene TRBJ1-5; the D is unclear. Germline V gene data show CDR1 as SEHNR and CDR2 as FQNEAQ (reference sequence). This CDR3 comprises 14 residues. Deletions cut 2 bases from V and 6 bases from J, with 11 bases between. CDR3 DNA sequence: TGTGCCAGCAGCTTAATTGGGCAAGGTCAGCCCCAGCATTTT. This codes for CASSLIGQGQPQHF.

The chain employs TRBV7-8 and TRBJ1-2; a weak D match, TRBD1 (5 bases). The CDR3 runs to 13 residues. Germline V gene sequence: CDR1 SGHVS, CDR2 FQNEAQ. The V end lost 1 base, the J end lost 6 bases, and 9 bases lay between the germline ends. The CDR3 DNA reads TGTGCCAGCAGCTTAGTGCGGGGGAATGGCTACACCTTC. It specifies CASSLVRGNGYTF.

The gene calls are TRBV2 and TRBJ1-1; D might be TRBD1 (5 bases). The CDR3 contains 13 residues. The germline V gene encodes CDR1 SNHLY and CDR2 FYNNEI. Trimming took 7 bases from V and 0 from J, leaving 9 bases between them. CDR3 sequence: CASTPGMNTEAFF. CDR3 nucleotide sequence: TGTGCCAGCACCCCAGGGATGAACACTGAAGCTTTCTTT. Full variable domain (missing parts from reference TRBV2 and TRBJ1-1): EPEVTQTPSHQVTQMGQEVILRCVPISNHLYFYWYRQILGQKVEFLVSFYNNEISEKSEIFDDQFSVERPDGSNFTLKIRSTKLEDSAMYFCASTPGMNTEAFFGQGTRLTVV.

The chain uses TRBV29-1 and TRBJ2-5; D might be TRBD1 (6 bases). The CDR3 loop spans 13 amino acids. Per germline, CDR1 SQVTM and CDR2 ANQGSEA. Trimming removed 3 bases at V and 5 bases at J, with 13 bases between. The CDR3 region is CSVDARDRETQYF. Written as DNA, the CDR3 is TGCAGCGTTGATGCCCGTGACAGGGAGACCCAGTACTTC.

The chain joins TRBV29-1 to TRBJ1-1; weak D call: TRBD1 (6 bases). V was pared by 5 bases and J by 7 bases, with 14 bases between. This CDR3 region has 12 residues. CDR1 SQVTM and CDR2 ANQGSEA come from the germline V gene. As DNA, the CDR3 is TGCAGCGTTAGGGTTGCGACAGGTGAAGCTTTCTTT. It codes for CSVRVATGEAFF.

J is TRBJ1-1 and V is TRBV30; no clear D gene. Germline V gene lookup returns CDR1 GTSNPN and CDR2 SVGIG (reference sequence). The CDR3 is made up of 13 amino acids. Trimming took 3 bases from V and 3 from J, leaving 11 bases between them. This chain's CDR3 is CAWRGTAHTEAFF. DNA of the CDR3: TGTGCCTGGAGGGGAACGGCACACACTGAAGCTTTCTTT.

The rearrangement joins TRBV4-1 to TRBJ2-7; TRBD1 aligns across 7 bases. The CDR3 length is 14 residues. Germline values: CDR1 MGHRA, CDR2 YSYEKL. V trimming: 6 bases; J trimming: 1 base; junction bases outside the gene matches: 6. CDR3 DNA: TGCGCCAGCAGTCGACAGGGAGATTCCTACGAGCAGTACTTC. This codes for CASSRQGDSYEQYF.

The genes are TRBV7-2 and TRBJ2-7; D might be TRBD2 (5 bases). The CDR3 length is 14 residues. Trimming left V 5 bases short and J 6 bases short, with 17 bases between. Looked up from germline, CDR1 is SGHTA and CDR2 is FQGNSA. The CDR3 DNA is TGTGCCAGCAGCAGCAGCAACCCGGGATCCGAGCAGTACTTC. Translating gives CASSSSNPGSEQYF.

This clone was observed once. The chain uses TRBV30 and TRBJ2-1, with 10 bases aligning to TRBD2. V lost 0 bases, J lost 5 bases, and 7 bases stayed unmatched. The CDR3 spans 16 residues. Germline CDR1 GTSNPN, CDR2 SVGIG (reference sequence). The CDR3 sequence is CAWSVRLAGANNEQFF. The CDR3 DNA follows: TGTGCCTGGAGTGTACGGCTAGCGGGGGCCAACAATGAGCAGTTCTTC.

In this sample, this clone turned up once. The sample holds other DNA sequences that translate to the same CDR3. The V and J genes are TRBV29-1 and TRBJ2-5; no definite D call. V was shortened by 3 bases and J by 5 bases, with 7 bases between the two germline ends. The CDR3 has 11 residues. Germline V lookup: CDR1 SQVTM, CDR2 ANQGSEA. CDR3 loop: CSVDLGETQYF. The CDR3 DNA is TGCAGCGTTGATCTTGGGGAGACCCAGTACTTC.

This clone was counted a few times. J is TRBJ2-3 and V is TRBV29-1, with 7 bases fitting TRBD2. Germline V gene lookup returns CDR1 SQVTM and CDR2 ANQGSEA. V lost 4 bases and J lost 0; bases outside the gene matches: 10. The CDR3 is 16 amino acids. CDR3 sequence reads: CSVVGSRAGSTDTQYF. In DNA, the CDR3 is TGCAGCGTTGTTGGGAGTCGAGCGGGGAGCACAGATACGCAGTATTTT.

The rearrangement joins TRBV27 to TRBJ1-1; D unclear. Germline values: CDR1 MNHEY, CDR2 SMNVEV (reference sequence). Trimming cost V 4 bases and J 1 base, with 4 bases left between them. This CDR3 is built from 12 residues. CDR3 region: CASSSGNTEAFF. CDR3 nucleotide sequence: TGTGCCAGCAGTTCAGGGAACACTGAAGCTTTCTTT.

The chain carries TRBV29-1 and TRBJ1-2; TRBD1 might be the D (5 bases). With 1 base removed from V and 5 bases from J, the gap between germline ends came to 17 bases. The germline gives CDR1 SQVTM, CDR2 ANQGSEA. This CDR3 has 15 residues. The chain's CDR3 is CSVEASSGTRYGYTF. DNA for the CDR3: TGCAGCGTTGAAGCCAGCTCCGGGACCCGGTATGGCTACACCTTC.

This clone was detected only a few times. The V gene is TRBV29-1, the J gene TRBJ1-2; D might be TRBD1 (5 bases). Germline-derived CDR1 and CDR2 are SQVTM and ANQGSEA. The CDR3 totals 13 residues. Trimming took 5 bases from V and 8 from J, leaving 18 bases between them. DNA of the CDR3: TGCAGCGTTACGCGGGACGCTCGGGGAGGCTACACCTTC. It encodes CSVTRDARGGYTF.

The V gene is TRBV7-2, the J gene TRBJ2-5; D is possibly TRBD1 (6 bases). The V gene lost 6 bases and the J gene lost 3 bases, with 23 bases spanning the gap. CDR3 size: 17 residues. Per the germline V gene, CDR1 is SGHTA and CDR2 is FQGNSA. CDR3 sequence reads: CASRISVGRGVEETQYF. CDR3 sequence (DNA): TGTGCCAGCAGAATTTCCGTCGGCAGGGGAGTGGAAGAGACCCAGTACTTC.

The rearrangement links TRBV5-1 to TRBJ2-1, with 7 bases lining up with TRBD2. The germline V gene encodes CDR1 SGHRS and CDR2 YFSETQ. J was trimmed by 0 bases and V by 4 bases; bases with no gene match: 4. The CDR3 spans 15 residues. In DNA form, the CDR3 reads TGCGCCAGCAGCCGGGACTACCGCTCCTACAATGAGCAGTTCTTC. This encodes CASSRDYRSYNEQFF.

V gene TRBV5-1 combines with J gene TRBJ1-1; no clear D. V lost 1 base to trimming and J lost 3 bases, with 7 bases between them. Germline lookup yields CDR1 SGHRS and CDR2 YFSETQ. CDR3 length: 13 residues. The DNA for the CDR3 is TGCGCCAGCAGCTTGAGGGCTGACACTGAAGCTTTCTTT. Translation gives CASSLRADTEAFF.

The rearrangement links TRBV4-3 to TRBJ1-2, with D perhaps matching TRBD1 (6 bases). Germline V CDR1 and CDR2: LGHNA, YSLEER. The CDR3 sequence is 16 residues long. The V end lost 0 bases, the J end lost 2 bases, and 13 bases lay between the germline ends. CDR3 residues: CASSQDARQENYGYTF. CDR3 sequence (DNA): TGCGCCAGCAGCCAAGACGCAAGACAGGAAAACTATGGCTACACCTTC.

This clone came up a few times. This chain uses TRBV6-4 with TRBJ1-2; 8 bases map to TRBD1. The CDR3 totals 14 residues. The germline CDR1 and CDR2 sequences are MRHNA and SNTAGT. The J segment lost 4 bases and the V segment lost 5 bases, leaving 6 bases of the junction unmatched. The CDR3 nucleotides read TGTGCCAGCAGTCCAGGGGGCAGCTCCTATGGCTACACCTTC. This encodes CASSPGGSSYGYTF.

The chain couples TRBV5-7 to TRBJ2-2; D call uncertain. TRBV5-7 is an open reading frame whose function is uncertain. V was cut by 3 bases and J by 3 bases, with 3 bases left in between. CDR3 size: 12 residues. CDR3 protein: CASSSHTGELFF. In DNA, the CDR3 is TGTGCCAGCAGCTCCCACACCGGGGAGCTGTTTTTT.

The chain combines TRBV29-1 with TRBJ1-2; D is possibly TRBD1 (5 bases). From germline, CDR1 is SQVTM and CDR2 ANQGSEA. CDR3 length: 15 residues. V was trimmed by 5 bases and J by 6 bases, leaving 22 bases between them. The CDR3 sequence: CSVLGVGSLLDGYTF. CDR3 in DNA: TGCAGCGTTCTGGGGGTCGGGAGCTTATTGGATGGCTACACCTTC.

CDR3 sequence: CSSRWAKNIQYF. The CDR3 region has the DNA TGTTCTAGTCGCTGGGCCAAAAACATTCAGTACTTC. This chain connects TRBV6-1 to TRBJ2-4; D gene unclear. Germline loops: CDR1 MNHNS, CDR2 SASEGT. The CDR3 sequence is 12 residues long.

The V gene is TRBV7-2, the J gene TRBJ2-3, with 7 nucleotides matching TRBD2. Germline lookup yields CDR1 SGHTA and CDR2 FQGNSA. This CDR3 region has 16 residues. J lost 2 bases, V lost 2 bases, and 7 bases had no gene match. This CDR3 reads CASSLLRGVATDTQYF. In nucleotides, the CDR3 is TGTGCCAGCAGCTTATTACGGGGGGTTGCCACAGATACGCAGTATTTT.

The genes are TRBV25-1 and TRBJ1-1; perhaps TRBD1 as D (5 bases). This CDR3 has 11 amino acids. Germline V gene lookup returns CDR1 MGHDK and CDR2 SYGVNS. Trimming stripped 5 bases from V and 5 bases from J, with 6 bases between. CDR3 coding DNA: TGTGCCAGCAGTCGGGGGACTGAAGCTTTCTTT. Translation gives CASSRGTEAFF. The variable domain in full, with the rest retrieved from reference TRBV25-1 and TRBJ1-1, is EADIYQTPRYLVIGTGKKITLECSQTMGHDKMYWYQQDPGMELHLIHYSYGVNSTEKGDLSSESTVSRIRTEHFPLTLESARPSHTSQYLCASSRGTEAFFGQGTRLTVV.

Only a few counts were recorded for this clone. The V and J genes are TRBV14 and TRBJ2-2; D not resolved. CDR3 length: 14 amino acids. Per germline, CDR1 SGHDN and CDR2 FVKESK. Between the trimmed V and J ends, which lost 4 bases and 1 base, there was a span of 7 bases. This CDR3 reads CASSRGRNTGELFF. CDR3 DNA: TGTGCCAGCAGCCGTGGACGGAACACCGGGGAGCTGTTTTTT.